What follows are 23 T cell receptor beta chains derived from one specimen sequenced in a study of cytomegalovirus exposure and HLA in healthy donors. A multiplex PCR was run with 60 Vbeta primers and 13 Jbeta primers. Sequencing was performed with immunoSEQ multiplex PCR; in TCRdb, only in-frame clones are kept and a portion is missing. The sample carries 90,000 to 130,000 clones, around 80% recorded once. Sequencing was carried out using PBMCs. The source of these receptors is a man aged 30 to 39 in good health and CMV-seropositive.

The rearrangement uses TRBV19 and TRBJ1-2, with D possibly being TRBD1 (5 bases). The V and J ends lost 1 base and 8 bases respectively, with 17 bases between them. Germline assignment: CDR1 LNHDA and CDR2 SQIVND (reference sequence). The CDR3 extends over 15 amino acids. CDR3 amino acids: CASSIAPPWRDGYTF. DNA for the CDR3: TGTGCCAGTAGTATAGCGCCCCCGTGGAGGGACGGCTACACCTTC.

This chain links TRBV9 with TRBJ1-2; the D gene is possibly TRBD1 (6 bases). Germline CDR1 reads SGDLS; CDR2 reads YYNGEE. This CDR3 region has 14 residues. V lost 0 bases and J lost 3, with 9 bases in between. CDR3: CASSVANRDYGYTF. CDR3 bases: TGTGCCAGCAGCGTAGCAAACAGGGACTATGGCTACACCTTC.

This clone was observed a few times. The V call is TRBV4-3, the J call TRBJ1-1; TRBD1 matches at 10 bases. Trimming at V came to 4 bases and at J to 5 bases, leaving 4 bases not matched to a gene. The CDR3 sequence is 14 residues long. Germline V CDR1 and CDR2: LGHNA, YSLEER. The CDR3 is CASSPRTGGTEAFF. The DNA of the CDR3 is TGCGCCAGCAGCCCACGGACAGGGGGGACTGAAGCTTTCTTT.

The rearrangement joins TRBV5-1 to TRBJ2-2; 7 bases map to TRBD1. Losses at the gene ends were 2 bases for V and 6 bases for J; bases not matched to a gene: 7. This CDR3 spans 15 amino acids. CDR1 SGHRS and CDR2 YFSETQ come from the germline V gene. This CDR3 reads CASSFGQGVAGELFF. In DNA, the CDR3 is TGCGCCAGCAGCTTCGGGCAGGGGGTCGCCGGGGAGCTGTTTTTT.

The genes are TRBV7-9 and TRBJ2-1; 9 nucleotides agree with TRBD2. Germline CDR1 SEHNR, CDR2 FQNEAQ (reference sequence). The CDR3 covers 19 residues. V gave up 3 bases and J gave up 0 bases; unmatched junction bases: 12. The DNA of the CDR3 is TGTGCCAGCAGCTTCCCTAGGGCGGGGGGGCTCAGCTCCTACAATGAGCAGTTCTTC. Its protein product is CASSFPRAGGLSSYNEQFF.

In DNA form, the CDR3 reads TGTGCCAGCAGTGGATCCGGGACAGGGACGGGGCAGTACTTC. This gives the protein CASSGSGTGTGQYF. The chain is built from TRBV28 and TRBJ2-7; 9 positions match TRBD1. Germline V gene data show CDR1 as MDHEN and CDR2 as SYDVKM. The trim removed 5 bases at V and 9 bases at J, leaving 11 bases unmatched. This CDR3 region has 14 residues.

CDR3 coding DNA: TGTGCCAGCAGCGGGCGCGGGGGGGCCTATGGCTACACCTTC. This sequence encodes CASSGRGGAYGYTF. V usage is TRBV2 and J usage is TRBJ1-2; possible D gene TRBD1, 6 bases. CDR3 length: 14 amino acids. The V end lost 6 bases, the J end lost 4 bases, and 15 bases lay between the germline ends. Germline V CDR1 and CDR2: SNHLY, FYNNEI.

The CDR3 protein is CASSGLRGSSYNEQFF. The CDR3 DNA sequence: TGTGCCAGTAGTGGCCTCAGGGGAAGCTCCTACAATGAGCAGTTCTTC. The rearrangement uses TRBV19 and TRBJ2-1, with D perhaps matching TRBD1 (6 bases). The germline CDR1 and CDR2 sequences are LNHDA and SQIVND (reference sequence). Trimming left V 5 bases short and J 0 bases short, with 14 bases between. The CDR3 is 16 amino acids.

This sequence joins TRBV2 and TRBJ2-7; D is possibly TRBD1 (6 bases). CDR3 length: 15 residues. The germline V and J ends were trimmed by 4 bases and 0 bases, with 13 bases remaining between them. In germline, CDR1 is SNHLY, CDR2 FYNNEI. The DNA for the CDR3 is TGTGCCAGCAGTGGCAGGGGCGCCGGCTCCTACGAGCAGTACTTC. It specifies CASSGRGAGSYEQYF.

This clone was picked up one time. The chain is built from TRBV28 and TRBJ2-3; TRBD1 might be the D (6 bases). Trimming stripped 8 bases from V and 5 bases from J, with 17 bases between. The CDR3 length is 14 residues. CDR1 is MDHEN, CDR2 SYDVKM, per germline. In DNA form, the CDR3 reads TGTGCCAGCGGAACAGGGCTGAGGGGAGATACGCAGTATTTT. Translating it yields CASGTGLRGDTQYF. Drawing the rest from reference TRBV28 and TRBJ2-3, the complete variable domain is DVKVTQSSRYLVKRTGEKVFLECVQDMDHENMFWYRQDPGLGLRLIYFSYDVKMKEKGDIPEGYSVSREKKERFSLILESASTNQTSMYLCASGTGLRGDTQYFGPGTRLTVL.

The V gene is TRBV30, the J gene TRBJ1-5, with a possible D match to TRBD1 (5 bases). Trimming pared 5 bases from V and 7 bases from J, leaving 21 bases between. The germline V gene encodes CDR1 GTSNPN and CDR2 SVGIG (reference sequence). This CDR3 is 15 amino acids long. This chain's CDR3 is CAWGPLGATSQPQHF. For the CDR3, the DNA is TGTGCCTGGGGCCCCCTTGGGGCCACCTCCCAGCCCCAGCATTTT.

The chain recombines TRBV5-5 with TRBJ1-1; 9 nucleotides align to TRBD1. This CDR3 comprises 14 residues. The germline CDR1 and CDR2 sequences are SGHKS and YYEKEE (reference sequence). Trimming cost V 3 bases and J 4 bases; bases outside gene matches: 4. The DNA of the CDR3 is TGTGCCAGCAGCTCACAGGGGGCCAGCACTGAAGCTTTCTTT. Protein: CASSSQGASTEAFF.

CDR3 coding DNA: TGTGCCAGCAGCTTAGGGACAGGGGGTACCTACGAGCAGTACTTC. Encoded protein: CASSLGTGGTYEQYF. The J gene is TRBJ2-7, the V gene TRBV11-2; 10 nucleotides line up with TRBD1. Germline trimming cut 1 base from V and 2 bases from J; bases unmatched to any gene: 2. There are 15 residues in the CDR3. From germline, CDR1 is SGHAT and CDR2 FQNNGV.

The CDR3 sequence: CASSLRGGNNSPLHF. In nucleotides, the CDR3 is TGTGCCAGCAGCTTACGCGGAGGAAATAATTCACCCCTCCACTTT. The J gene is TRBJ1-6, the V gene TRBV11-2; no clear D gene. This CDR3 contains 15 residues. V was cut by 2 bases and J by 5 bases, with 10 bases left in between. Germline values: CDR1 SGHAT, CDR2 FQNNGV.

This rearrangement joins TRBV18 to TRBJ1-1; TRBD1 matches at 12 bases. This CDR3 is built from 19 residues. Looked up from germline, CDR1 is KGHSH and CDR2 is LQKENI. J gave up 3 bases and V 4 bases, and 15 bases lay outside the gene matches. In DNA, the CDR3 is TGTGCCAGCTCACTAAACAGCCCGGGACAGGGGGCAAGGGACACTGAAGCTTTCTTT. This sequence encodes CASSLNSPGQGARDTEAFF. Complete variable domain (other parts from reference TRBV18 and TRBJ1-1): NAGVMQNPRHLVRRRGQEARLRCSPMKGHSHVYWYRQLPEEGLKFMVYLQKENIIDESGMPKERFSAEFPKEGPSILRIQQVVRGDSAAYFCASSLNSPGQGARDTEAFFGQGTRLTVV.

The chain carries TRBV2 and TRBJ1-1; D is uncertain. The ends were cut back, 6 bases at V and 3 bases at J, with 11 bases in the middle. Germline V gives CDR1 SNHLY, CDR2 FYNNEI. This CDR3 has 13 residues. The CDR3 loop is CASRRAGDTEAFF. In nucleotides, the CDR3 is TGTGCCAGCAGAAGAGCGGGAGACACTGAAGCTTTCTTT.

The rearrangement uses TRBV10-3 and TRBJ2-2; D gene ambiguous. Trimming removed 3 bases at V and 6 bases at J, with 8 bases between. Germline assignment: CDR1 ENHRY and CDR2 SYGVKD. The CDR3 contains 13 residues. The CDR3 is CAISEWLPGELFF. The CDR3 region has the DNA TGTGCCATCAGTGAATGGCTGCCCGGGGAGCTGTTTTTT.

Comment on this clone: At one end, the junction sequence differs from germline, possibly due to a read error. The CDR3 DNA follows: TGTTCCAGCAGCCCAGTCGGAGCCTACAATGAGCAGTTCTTC. As protein: CSSSPVGAYNEQFF. The rearrangement links TRBV7-9 to TRBJ2-1; D unclear. Germline-derived CDR1 and CDR2 are SEHNR and FQNEAQ (reference sequence). The CDR3 is 14 residues long.

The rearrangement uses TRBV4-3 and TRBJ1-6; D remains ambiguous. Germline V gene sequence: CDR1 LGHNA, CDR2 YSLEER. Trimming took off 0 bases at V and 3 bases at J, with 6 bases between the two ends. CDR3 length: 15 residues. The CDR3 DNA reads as TGCGCCAGCAGCCAAGAGCCAGACTATAATTCACCCCTCCACTTT. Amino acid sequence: CASSQEPDYNSPLHF.

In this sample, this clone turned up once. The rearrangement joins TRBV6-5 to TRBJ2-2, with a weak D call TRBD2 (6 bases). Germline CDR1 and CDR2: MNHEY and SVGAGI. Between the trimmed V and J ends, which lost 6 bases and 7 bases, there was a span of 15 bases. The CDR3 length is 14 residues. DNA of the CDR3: TGTGCCAGCAGACGGGACTTTCAAGGCGGGGAGCTGTTTTTT. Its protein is CASRRDFQGGELFF.

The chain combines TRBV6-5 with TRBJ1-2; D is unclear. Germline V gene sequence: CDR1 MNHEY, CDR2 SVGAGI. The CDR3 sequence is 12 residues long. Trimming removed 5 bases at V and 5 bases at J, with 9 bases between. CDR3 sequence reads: CASSNPGYGYTF. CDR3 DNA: TGTGCCAGCAGTAACCCAGGTTATGGCTACACCTTC.

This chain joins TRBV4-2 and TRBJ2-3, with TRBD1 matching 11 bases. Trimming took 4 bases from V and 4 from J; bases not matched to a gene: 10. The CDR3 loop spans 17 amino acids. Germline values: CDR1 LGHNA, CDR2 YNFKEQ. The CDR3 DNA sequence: TGTGCCAGCAGCCCGCCGAGGACAGGGGGCGACGCAGATACGCAGTATTTT. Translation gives CASSPPRTGGDADTQYF.

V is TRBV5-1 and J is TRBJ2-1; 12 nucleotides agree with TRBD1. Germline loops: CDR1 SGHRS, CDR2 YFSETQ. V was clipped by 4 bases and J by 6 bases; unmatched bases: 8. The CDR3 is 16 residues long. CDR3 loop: CASSALPGQGANEQFF. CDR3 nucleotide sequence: TGCGCCAGCAGCGCCTTACCGGGACAGGGGGCCAATGAGCAGTTCTTC.